Listed below are T cell receptor beta chains from one sample, sequenced in a study of shared clonotypes between healthy human individuals. Sequenced by immunoSEQ multiplex PCR; TCRdb stores in-frame clones only, minus some. The repertoire holds over a million clones, with around 74% as singletons. Specimen: memory CD4+ T cells sorted from blood. The receptors come from a young man in good health. Both conserved end residues are part of each CDR3. Fields, in order: V gene, D gene, clone size, J gene, CDR3 protein, CDR3 DNA. D genes are given only for firm matches. Expanded clones get a size class; other rows say once, few or many, or leave the size out.

v_call: TRBV27
d_call: -
clone_size: -
j_call: TRBJ2-2
cdr3_aa: CASSLWGVDRELFF
cdr3_nt: TGTGCCAGCAGTTTGTGGGGGGTTGACCGGGAGCTGTTTTTT

v_call: TRBV29-1
d_call: TRBD1
clone_size: -
j_call: TRBJ1-2
cdr3_aa: CSVGRLQGGYGYTF
cdr3_nt: TGCAGCGTTGGCCGCCTCCAGGGGGGCTATGGCTACACCTTC

v_call: TRBV14
d_call: TRBD1
clone_size: -
j_call: TRBJ1-2
cdr3_aa: CASSQDRGYGYTF
cdr3_nt: TGTGCCAGCAGCCAGGACAGGGGGTATGGCTACACCTTC

v_call: TRBV7-9
d_call: -
clone_size: -
j_call: TRBJ1-4
cdr3_aa: CASSKPGRGNEKLFF
cdr3_nt: TGTGCCAGCAGCAAACCGGGACGGGGTAATGAAAAACTGTTTTTT

v_call: TRBV6-1
d_call: TRBD1
clone_size: -
j_call: TRBJ1-1
cdr3_aa: CASTTGYTEAFF
cdr3_nt: TGTGCCAGTACGACAGGGTACACTGAAGCTTTCTTT

v_call: TRBV7-9
d_call: -
clone_size: -
j_call: TRBJ2-2
cdr3_aa: CASSLVVTNTGELFF
cdr3_nt: TGTGCCAGCAGCTTAGTCGTAACGAACACCGGGGAGCTGTTTTTT

v_call: TRBV19
d_call: -
clone_size: -
j_call: TRBJ1-6
cdr3_aa: CASSIRGAGSPLHF
cdr3_nt: TGTGCCAGTAGTATACGGGGGGCCGGATCACCCCTCCACTTT

v_call: TRBV7-2
d_call: -
clone_size: few
j_call: TRBJ2-1
cdr3_aa: CASSLTREQFF
cdr3_nt: TGTGCCAGCAGCTTAACAAGGGAGCAGTTCTTC

v_call: TRBV28
d_call: TRBD1
clone_size: -
j_call: TRBJ1-1
cdr3_aa: CASSFPQGAYGTEAFF
cdr3_nt: TGTGCCAGCAGTTTCCCACAGGGGGCCTACGGCACTGAAGCTTTCTTT

v_call: TRBV6-6
d_call: -
clone_size: -
j_call: TRBJ1-5
cdr3_aa: CASEKGTAWDNQPQHF
cdr3_nt: TGTGCCAGCGAGAAGGGAACAGCCTGGGACAATCAGCCCCAGCATTTT

v_call: TRBV28
d_call: -
clone_size: -
j_call: TRBJ2-5
cdr3_aa: CASSSPTLGQETQYF
cdr3_nt: TGTGCCAGCAGTTCGCCAACGTTGGGGCAAGAGACCCAGTACTTC

v_call: TRBV6-1
d_call: TRBD1
clone_size: -
j_call: TRBJ1-2
cdr3_aa: CASSDGQGAVRSYGYTF
cdr3_nt: TGTGCCAGCAGTGATGGACAGGGGGCGGTGAGAAGCTATGGCTACACCTTC

v_call: TRBV5-1
d_call: -
clone_size: -
j_call: TRBJ2-3
cdr3_aa: CASSLWGVTDTQYF
cdr3_nt: TGCGCCAGCAGCTTGTGGGGTGTCACAGATACGCAGTATTTT

v_call: TRBV19
d_call: TRBD1
clone_size: -
j_call: TRBJ2-5
cdr3_aa: CAVSRGRKETQYF
cdr3_nt: TGTGCCGTCTCCAGGGGGCGGAAAGAGACCCAGTACTTC

v_call: TRBV6-1
d_call: TRBD1
clone_size: -
j_call: TRBJ2-1
cdr3_aa: CASSEIGGGQGVYNEQFF
cdr3_nt: TGTGCCAGCAGTGAAATAGGTGGGGGACAGGGGGTTTACAATGAGCAGTTCTTC

v_call: TRBV5-4
d_call: TRBD1
clone_size: -
j_call: TRBJ1-1
cdr3_aa: CASSLTGLAEAFF
cdr3_nt: TGTGCCAGCAGCCTGACAGGGTTGGCTGAAGCTTTCTTT

v_call: TRBV6-6
d_call: -
clone_size: -
j_call: TRBJ1-4
cdr3_aa: CASSYSEKLFF
cdr3_nt: TGTGCCAGCAGTTACTCCGAAAAACTGTTTTTT

v_call: TRBV14
d_call: -
clone_size: once
j_call: TRBJ2-5
cdr3_aa: CASSQGLGATQYF
cdr3_nt: TGTGCCAGCAGCCAAGGGCTTGGGGCGACCCAGTACTTC